This note documents a single TCR beta chain sequence. The antigen is undetermined. Both 60 Vbeta primers and 13 Jbeta primers went into the PCR. Sequencing used immunoSEQ multiplex PCR; TCRdb keeps in-frame clones, though not all of them. The data hold roughly 190,000 clones, with 70% to 75% observed a single time. The germline V and J ends were trimmed by 6 bases and 0 bases, with 9 bases remaining between them. CDR3 length: 13 amino acids. Looked up from germline, CDR1 is SGHDT and CDR2 is YYEEEE. The sample belongs to a study of cytomegalovirus exposure and HLA in healthy donors. Study-level results: Several of the most significant clusters appeared linked to common viral pathogens, based on a later analysis. In a later analysis, at a false discovery rate of 0.05, fewer than 20,000 TCR beta sequences were associated with HLA alleles.

The receptor was derived from a man younger than 40 in good health and CMV-seropositive. The specimen sequenced was PBMCs. The rearrangement uses TRBV5-6 and TRBJ2-5; D not certain. CDR3 sequence: CASTSHNQETQYF. The CDR3 bases are TGTGCCAGCACCTCACATAACCAAGAGACCCAGTACTTC.